These 8 T cell receptor beta chains share one sample of origin, sequenced in a study of CD8 T cells in Susac syndrome. cDNA came from about 0.5 to 1 ug RNA primed by random hexamers. TCRdb used MiXCR to reprocess the immunoSEQ multiplex PCR reads, holding one entry per CDR3 protein. The table shows about 200,000 distinct CDR3 sequences, with 90% to 95% occurring only once. Sequenced material: CD4+ T cells from PBMCs. These receptors were taken from a human donor in good health.

The V gene is TRBV2, the J gene TRBJ2-3; D is perhaps TRBD2 (6 bases). Germline V gives CDR1 SNHLY, CDR2 FYNNEI. CDR3 length equals 12 residues. Trimming took off 8 bases at V and 11 bases at J, with 17 bases between the two ends. CDR3 DNA sequence: TGTGCCAGCGGAACGAATCGGGACTTGCAGTATTTT. Protein: CASGTNRDLQYF.

This chain uses TRBV18 with TRBJ2-1; D is unclear. This CDR3 spans 12 amino acids. Germline lookup yields CDR1 KGHSH and CDR2 LQKENI. V was cut by 2 bases and J by 5 bases, with 4 bases left in between. The CDR3 sequence is CASSPGNNEQFF. CDR3 coding DNA: TGTGCCAGCTCACCAGGGAACAATGAGCAGTTCTTC.

The rearrangement uses TRBV3-1 and TRBJ2-1; 9 bases fit TRBD2. With 4 bases clipped from V and 7 bases from J, the junction kept 2 bases outside the gene matches. The CDR3 spans 13 residues. CDR1 is LGHDT and CDR2 is YNNKEL in the germline V gene (reference sequence). This CDR3 is CASSPAGGNEQFF. The DNA of the CDR3 is TGTGCCAGCAGCCCCGCGGGAGGGAATGAGCAGTTCTTC.

The chain employs TRBV19 and TRBJ1-5; no reliable D call. Germline CDR1 and CDR2: LNHDA and SQIVND (reference sequence). CDR3 length: 12 amino acids. V was shortened by 8 bases and J by 5 bases, with 10 bases between the two germline ends. The CDR3 bases are TGTGCCAGTGCGGACGGCGATCAGCCCCAGCATTTT. It translates to CASADGDQPQHF. Variable domain in full (rest from reference TRBV19 and TRBJ1-5): DGGITQSPKYLFRKEGQNVTLSCEQNLNHDAMYWYRQDPGQGLRLIYYSQIVNDFQKGDIAEGYSVSREKKESFPLTVTSAQKNPTAFYLCASADGDQPQHFGDGTRLSIL.

The rearrangement links TRBV5-1 to TRBJ2-7, with no clear D. CDR3 length equals 13 residues. CDR1 is SGHRS and CDR2 is YFSETQ in the germline V gene. V lost 2 bases and J lost 6, with 12 bases in between. The CDR3 loop is CASSFPSLTEQYF. CDR3 bases: TGCGCCAGCAGCTTCCCTAGTTTGACCGAGCAGTACTTC. Drawing the rest from reference TRBV5-1 and TRBJ2-7, the complete variable domain is KAGVTQTPRYLIKTRGQQVTLSCSPISGHRSVSWYQQTPGQGLQFLFEYFSETQRNKGNFPGRFSGRQFSNSRSEMNVSTLELGDSALYLCASSFPSLTEQYFGPGTRLTVT.

This chain joins TRBV2 and TRBJ2-5; no definite D call. This CDR3 spans 12 amino acids. Trimming removed 4 bases at V and 5 bases at J, with 8 bases between. The germline gives CDR1 SNHLY, CDR2 FYNNEI. CDR3 protein: CASSAATETQYF. The CDR3, as DNA: TGTGCCAGCAGTGCCGCGACGGAGACCCAGTACTTC.

The chain employs TRBV18 and TRBJ2-1; D might be TRBD1 (5 bases). V gave up 3 bases and J gave up 5 bases, with 14 bases separating them. This CDR3 has 15 amino acids. CDR1 and CDR2 from the germline V gene are KGHSH and LQKENI. CDR3 protein: CASSPSVKGNNEQFF. CDR3 sequence (DNA): TGTGCCAGCTCACCTTCGGTGAAGGGGAACAATGAGCAGTTCTTC.

The rearrangement uses TRBV29-1 and TRBJ2-7, with TRBD2 matching over 10 bases. The germline V gene encodes CDR1 SQVTM and CDR2 ANQGSEA. The CDR3 consists of 12 residues. Here the CDR3 reads CGAGGNNYEQYF. CDR3 DNA: TGCGGAGCGGGGGGGAACAACTACGAGCAGTACTTC.